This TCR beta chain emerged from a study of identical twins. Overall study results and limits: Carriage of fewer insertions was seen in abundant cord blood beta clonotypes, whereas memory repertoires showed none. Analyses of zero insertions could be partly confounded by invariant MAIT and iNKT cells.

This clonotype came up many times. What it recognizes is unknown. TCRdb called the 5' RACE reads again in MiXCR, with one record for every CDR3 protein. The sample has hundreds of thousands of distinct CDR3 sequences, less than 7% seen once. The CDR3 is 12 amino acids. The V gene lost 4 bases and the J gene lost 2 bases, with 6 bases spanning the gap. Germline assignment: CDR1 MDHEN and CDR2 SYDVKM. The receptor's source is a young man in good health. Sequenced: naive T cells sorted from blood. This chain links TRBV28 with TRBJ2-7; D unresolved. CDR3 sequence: CASSSIPYEQYF. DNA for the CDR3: TGTGCCAGCAGTTCAATTCCCTACGAGCAGTACTTC.